These T cell receptor beta chains were read from a single sample in a study of blood T cell repertoires in COVID-19. Only in-frame clones appear in the TCRdb table, and some are missing; sequencing was by immunoSEQ multiplex PCR. Here the sample spans about 180,000 clones, 60% to 80% being singletons. The specimen was PBMCs or T cells enriched from blood (not recorded which). Receptor source: a man aged 55 to 70 who had been exposed to COVID-19. Each CDR3 is given without its conserved first and last residue.

TRBV19,TRBJ1-1,ASSAGEAVNTEAF
TRBV9,TRBJ2-7,ASSPRSQGLYEQY
TRBV27,TRBJ1-4,ASSLDTVNEKLF
TRBV21-1,TRBJ2-3,ASRREGHTDTQY
TRBV25-1,TRBJ1-3,ASSDKTGTGNTIY
TRBV27,TRBJ1-1,ASGTVGRTNTEAF
TRBV2,TRBJ2-3,ASKSGSADTQY
TRBV4-3,TRBJ2-7,ASSQIFGRGYEQY
TRBV9,TRBJ1-3,ASSVEATGGSGNTIY
TRBV29-1,TRBJ2-2,SGSSGINTGELF
TRBV5-6,TRBJ2-4,ASSLGPRHGDIQY
TRBV15,TRBJ2-2,ATRNAGTGELF
TRBV7-2,TRBJ2-7,ASSLPSGVSEQY
TRBV10-1,TRBJ2-7,ASSVSGGEQY
TRBV28,TRBJ1-6,ASREGTAANSPLH
TRBV28,TRBJ1-3,ASSLTHSGNTIY
TRBV12-5,TRBJ2-2,ASAGGPNTGELF
TRBV18,TRBJ2-3,ASSPRLYAGLLNPSTDTQY
TRBV7-2,TRBJ2-4,ASSPSGVAKNIQY
TRBV6-4,TRBJ1-2,ASSDSGQVAGYT
TRBV24-1,TRBJ1-6,ATSDGGQGGNSPLH
TRBV19,TRBJ2-5,ASSIDHARAETQY
TRBV6-1,TRBJ1-3,ASSEIRGIRGNTIY
TRBV9,TRBJ1-1,ASSVGVGQTGGGAF
TRBV29-1,TRBJ1-2,SVVGGAGYT
TRBV27,TRBJ2-7,ASNPGHNYEQY
TRBV11-3,TRBJ2-2,ASSQVGNTGELF
TRBV19,TRBJ1-2,ASSIRTANYGYT
TRBV7-6,TRBJ2-7,ASSSLLTYEQY
TRBV7-8,TRBJ2-1,ASSSETSGSWEQF
TRBV27,TRBJ2-1,ASRGLAAVNEQF
TRBV18,TRBJ1-1,ASSPGRGLWTEAF
TRBV6-6,TRBJ1-6,ASSPNTGSNSPLH
TRBV7-2,TRBJ2-7,ASSPRAAGVEQY
TRBV19,TRBJ2-1,ASSPGTSGNNEQF
TRBV13,TRBJ1-2,ASSSISGGAWVYGYT
TRBV29-1,TRBJ2-7,SVAAGSYEQY
TRBV27,TRBJ1-1,ASRPLGGEGAEAF
TRBV27,TRBJ2-2,ASSLFSGGDTGELF
TRBV28,TRBJ2-6,ASISRGSGANVLT
TRBV2,TRBJ2-5,ASSENGAYQETQY
TRBV9,TRBJ2-7,ASSVEASGRSRIYEQY
TRBV28,TRBJ1-1,ASSLISGGGTEAF
TRBV7-2,TRBJ1-2,ASSLLTGNLPYNYGYT
TRBV5-1,TRBJ2-1,ASSTTGTSHNEQF
TRBV9,TRBJ2-1,ASSVEIGAFNNEQF
TRBV5-1,TRBJ2-4,ASSLGGSAKNIQY
TRBV5-5,TRBJ2-7,ASSRTGGSYEQY
TRBV5-1,TRBJ1-4,ASSLGGVATNEKLF
TRBV5-1,TRBJ2-1,ASSGSGIEQF
TRBV5-1,TRBJ2-5,ASSVDRPEETQY
TRBV30,TRBJ2-7,AWRGRVDSYEQY
TRBV28,TRBJ2-3,ASSLRGGGDTQY
TRBV6-1,TRBJ1-4,ASSASTGGARANEKLF
TRBV30,TRBJ1-2,AWGQRANYGYT